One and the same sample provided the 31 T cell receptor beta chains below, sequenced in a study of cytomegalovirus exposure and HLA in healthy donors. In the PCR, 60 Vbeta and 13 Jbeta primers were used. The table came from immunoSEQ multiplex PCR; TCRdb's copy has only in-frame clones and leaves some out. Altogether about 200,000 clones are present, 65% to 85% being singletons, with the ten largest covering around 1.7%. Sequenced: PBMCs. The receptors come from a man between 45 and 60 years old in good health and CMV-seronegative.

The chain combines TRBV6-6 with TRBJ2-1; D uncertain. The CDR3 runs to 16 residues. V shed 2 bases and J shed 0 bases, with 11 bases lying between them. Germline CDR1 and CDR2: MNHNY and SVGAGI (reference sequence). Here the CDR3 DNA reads TGTGCCAGCAGTTACGTTGTCCTTAGCTCCTACAATGAGCAGTTCTTC. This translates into CASSYVVLSSYNEQFF.

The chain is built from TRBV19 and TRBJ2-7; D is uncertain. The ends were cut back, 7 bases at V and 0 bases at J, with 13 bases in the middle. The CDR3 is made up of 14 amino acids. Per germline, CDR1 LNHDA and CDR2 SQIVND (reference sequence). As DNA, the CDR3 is TGTGCCAGTAAGCAGTCGTCTAGCTCCTACGAGCAGTACTTC. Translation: CASKQSSSSYEQYF.

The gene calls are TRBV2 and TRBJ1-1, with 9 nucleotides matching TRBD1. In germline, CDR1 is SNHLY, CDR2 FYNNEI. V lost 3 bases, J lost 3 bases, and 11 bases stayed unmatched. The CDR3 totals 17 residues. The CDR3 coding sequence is TGTGCCAGCAGTGACCTAACGAACAGGGGGCTGGACACTGAAGCTTTCTTT. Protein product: CASSDLTNRGLDTEAFF.

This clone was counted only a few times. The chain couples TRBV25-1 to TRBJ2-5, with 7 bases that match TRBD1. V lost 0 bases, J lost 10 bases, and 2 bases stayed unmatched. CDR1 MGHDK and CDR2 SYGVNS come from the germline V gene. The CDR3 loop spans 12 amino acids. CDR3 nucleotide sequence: TGTGCCAGCAGTGAATATGGGACAGTCCAGTACTTC. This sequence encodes CASSEYGTVQYF.

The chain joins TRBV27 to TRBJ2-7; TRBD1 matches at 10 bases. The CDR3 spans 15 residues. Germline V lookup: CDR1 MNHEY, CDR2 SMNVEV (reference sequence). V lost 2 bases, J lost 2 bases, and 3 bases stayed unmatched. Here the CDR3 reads CASSLRDRGAYEQYF. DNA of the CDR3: TGTGCCAGCAGTTTACGGGACAGGGGCGCCTACGAGCAGTACTTC.

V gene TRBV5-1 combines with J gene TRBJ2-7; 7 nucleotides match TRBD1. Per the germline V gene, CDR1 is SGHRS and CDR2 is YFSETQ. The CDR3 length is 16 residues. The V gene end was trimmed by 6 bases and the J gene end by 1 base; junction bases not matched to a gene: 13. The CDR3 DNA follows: TGCGCCAGCACTACGACTCCGGGACAGAGTTCCTACGAGCAGTACTTC. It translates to CASTTTPGQSSYEQYF.

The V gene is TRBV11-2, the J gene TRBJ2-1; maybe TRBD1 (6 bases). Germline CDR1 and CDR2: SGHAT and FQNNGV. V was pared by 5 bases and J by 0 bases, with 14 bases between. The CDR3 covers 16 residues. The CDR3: CASSPRPDSSYNEQFF. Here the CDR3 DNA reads TGTGCCAGCAGCCCCCGCCCGGACAGCTCCTACAATGAGCAGTTCTTC.

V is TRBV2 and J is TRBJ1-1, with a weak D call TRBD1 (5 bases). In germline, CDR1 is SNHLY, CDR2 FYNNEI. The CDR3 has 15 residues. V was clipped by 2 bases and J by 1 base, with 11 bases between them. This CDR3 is CASSEWGRKNTEAFF. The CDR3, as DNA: TGTGCCAGCAGTGAATGGGGCAGAAAGAACACTGAAGCTTTCTTT.

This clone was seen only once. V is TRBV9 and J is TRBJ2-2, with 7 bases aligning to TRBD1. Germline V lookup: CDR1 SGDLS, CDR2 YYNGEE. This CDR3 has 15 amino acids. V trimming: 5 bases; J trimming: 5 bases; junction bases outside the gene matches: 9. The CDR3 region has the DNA TGTGCCAGCAGTCCTGGGACAGCGAGGACCGGGGAGCTGTTTTTT. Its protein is CASSPGTARTGELFF.

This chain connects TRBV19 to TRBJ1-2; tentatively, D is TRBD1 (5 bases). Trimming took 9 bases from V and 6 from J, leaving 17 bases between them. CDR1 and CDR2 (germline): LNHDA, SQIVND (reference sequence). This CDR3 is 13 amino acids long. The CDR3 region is CARGPGTIHGYTF. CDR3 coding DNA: TGTGCCAGGGGCCCCGGGACTATTCATGGCTACACCTTC. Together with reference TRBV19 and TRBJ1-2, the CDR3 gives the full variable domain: DGGITQSPKYLFRKEGQNVTLSCEQNLNHDAMYWYRQDPGQGLRLIYYSQIVNDFQKGDIAEGYSVSREKKESFPLTVTSAQKNPTAFYLCARGPGTIHGYTFGSGTRLTVV.

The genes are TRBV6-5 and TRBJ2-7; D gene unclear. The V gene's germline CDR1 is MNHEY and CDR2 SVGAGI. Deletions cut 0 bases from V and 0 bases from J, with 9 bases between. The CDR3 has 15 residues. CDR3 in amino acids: CASSYSTRSSYEQYF. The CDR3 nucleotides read TGTGCCAGCAGTTACTCAACCCGGAGCTCCTACGAGCAGTACTTC.

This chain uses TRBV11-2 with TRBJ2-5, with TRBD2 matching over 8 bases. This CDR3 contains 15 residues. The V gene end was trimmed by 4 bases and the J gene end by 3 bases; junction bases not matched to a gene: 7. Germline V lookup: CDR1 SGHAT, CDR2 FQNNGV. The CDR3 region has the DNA TGTGCCAGCAGCTGGACTAGCCAAACTGAAGAGACCCAGTACTTC. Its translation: CASSWTSQTEETQYF.

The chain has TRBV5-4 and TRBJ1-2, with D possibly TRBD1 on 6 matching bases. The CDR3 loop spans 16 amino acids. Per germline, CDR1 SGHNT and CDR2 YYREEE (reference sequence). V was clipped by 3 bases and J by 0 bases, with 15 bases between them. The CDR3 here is CASSSRGGLANYGYTF. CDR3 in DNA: TGTGCCAGCAGCTCCCGCGGGGGCTTAGCTAACTATGGCTACACCTTC.

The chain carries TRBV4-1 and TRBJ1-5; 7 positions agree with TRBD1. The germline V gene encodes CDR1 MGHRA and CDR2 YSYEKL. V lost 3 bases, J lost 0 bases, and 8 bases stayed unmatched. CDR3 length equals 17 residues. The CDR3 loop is CASSHFTGVNSNQPQHF. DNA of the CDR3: TGCGCCAGCAGCCACTTCACAGGGGTTAATAGCAATCAGCCCCAGCATTTT.

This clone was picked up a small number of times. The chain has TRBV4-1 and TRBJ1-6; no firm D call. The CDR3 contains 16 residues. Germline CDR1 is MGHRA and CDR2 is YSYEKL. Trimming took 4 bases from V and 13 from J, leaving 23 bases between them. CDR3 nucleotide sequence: TGCGCCAGCAGCCGAACGGGGTCGGGGTTGGAAGACCCCCTCCACTTT. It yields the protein CASSRTGSGLEDPLHF.

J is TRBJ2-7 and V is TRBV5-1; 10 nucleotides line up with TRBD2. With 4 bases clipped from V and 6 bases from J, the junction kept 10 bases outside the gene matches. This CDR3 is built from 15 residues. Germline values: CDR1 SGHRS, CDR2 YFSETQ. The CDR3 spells CASSRTSGAQREQYF. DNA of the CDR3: TGCGCCAGCAGCCGGACTAGCGGAGCCCAACGCGAGCAGTACTTC.

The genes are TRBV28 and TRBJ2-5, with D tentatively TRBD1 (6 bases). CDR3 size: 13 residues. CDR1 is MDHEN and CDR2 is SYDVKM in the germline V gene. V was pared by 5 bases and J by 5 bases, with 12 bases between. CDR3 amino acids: CASSEGTRETQYF. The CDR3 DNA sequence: TGTGCCAGCAGTGAGGGGACAAGGGAGACCCAGTACTTC.

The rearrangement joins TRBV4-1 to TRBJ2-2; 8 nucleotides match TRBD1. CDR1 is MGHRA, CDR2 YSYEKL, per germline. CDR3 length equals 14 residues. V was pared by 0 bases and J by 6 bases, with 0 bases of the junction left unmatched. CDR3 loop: CASSQETGAGELFF. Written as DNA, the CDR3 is TGCGCCAGCAGCCAAGAGACAGGGGCCGGGGAGCTGTTTTTT.

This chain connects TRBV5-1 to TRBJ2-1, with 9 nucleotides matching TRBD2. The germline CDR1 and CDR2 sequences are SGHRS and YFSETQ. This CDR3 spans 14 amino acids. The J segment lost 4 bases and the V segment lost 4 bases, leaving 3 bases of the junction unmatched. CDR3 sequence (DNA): TGCGCCAGCAGCGCTAGCGGGACTTACAATGAGCAGTTCTTC. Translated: CASSASGTYNEQFF.

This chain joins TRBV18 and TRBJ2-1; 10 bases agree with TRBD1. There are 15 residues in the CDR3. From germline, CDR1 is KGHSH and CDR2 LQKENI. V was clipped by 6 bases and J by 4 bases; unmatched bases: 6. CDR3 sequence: CASSAGTGAYNEQFF. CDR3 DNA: TGTGCCAGCTCGGCCGGGACAGGGGCTTACAATGAGCAGTTCTTC.

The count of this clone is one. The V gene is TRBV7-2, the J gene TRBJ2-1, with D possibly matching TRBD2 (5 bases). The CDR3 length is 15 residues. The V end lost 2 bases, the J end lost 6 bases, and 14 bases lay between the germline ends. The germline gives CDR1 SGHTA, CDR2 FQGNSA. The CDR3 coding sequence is TGTGCCAGCAGCTTATCTGGCCTAGCTGGCAATGAGCAGTTCTTC. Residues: CASSLSGLAGNEQFF.

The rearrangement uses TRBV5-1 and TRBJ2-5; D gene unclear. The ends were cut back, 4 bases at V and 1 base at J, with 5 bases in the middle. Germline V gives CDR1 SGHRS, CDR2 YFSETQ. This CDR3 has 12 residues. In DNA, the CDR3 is TGCGCCAGCAGCCCATTCCAAGAGACCCAGTACTTC. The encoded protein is CASSPFQETQYF. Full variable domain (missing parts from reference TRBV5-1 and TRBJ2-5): KAGVTQTPRYLIKTRGQQVTLSCSPISGHRSVSWYQQTPGQGLQFLFEYFSETQRNKGNFPGRFSGRQFSNSRSEMNVSTLELGDSALYLCASSPFQETQYFGPGTRLLVL.

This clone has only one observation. CDR3 sequence reads: CASSLGAGEGYEQYF. The DNA of the CDR3 is TGTGCCAGCAGCTTAGGAGCGGGAGAGGGTTACGAGCAGTACTTC. The chain carries TRBV13 and TRBJ2-7, with 8 nucleotides matching TRBD2. This CDR3 is built from 15 residues. The junction had 5 bases not matched to a gene; V was cut back by 0 bases and J by 4 bases. Germline lookup yields CDR1 PRHDT and CDR2 FYEKMQ (reference sequence). Looking up the rest from reference TRBV13 and TRBJ2-7 gives the full variable domain: AAGVIQSPRHLIKEKRETATLKCYPIPRHDTVYWYQQGPGQDPQFLISFYEKMQSDKGSIPDRFSAQQFSDYHSELNMSSLELGDSALYFCASSLGAGEGYEQYFGPGTRLTVT.

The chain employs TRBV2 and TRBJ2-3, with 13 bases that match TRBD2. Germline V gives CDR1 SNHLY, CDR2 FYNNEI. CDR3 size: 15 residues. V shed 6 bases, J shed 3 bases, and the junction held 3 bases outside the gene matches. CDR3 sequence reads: CASSWGLAGTDTQYF. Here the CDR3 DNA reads TGTGCCAGCAGCTGGGGACTAGCGGGGACAGATACGCAGTATTTT. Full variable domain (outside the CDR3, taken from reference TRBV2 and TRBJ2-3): EPEVTQTPSHQVTQMGQEVILRCVPISNHLYFYWYRQILGQKVEFLVSFYNNEISEKSEIFDDQFSVERPDGSNFTLKIRSTKLEDSAMYFCASSWGLAGTDTQYFGPGTRLTVL.

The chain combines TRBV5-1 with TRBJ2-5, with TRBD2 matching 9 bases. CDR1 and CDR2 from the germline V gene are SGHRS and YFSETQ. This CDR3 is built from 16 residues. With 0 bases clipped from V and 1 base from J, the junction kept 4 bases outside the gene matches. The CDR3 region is CASSLVASGAQETQYF. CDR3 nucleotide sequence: TGCGCCAGCAGCTTGGTAGCTAGCGGGGCCCAAGAGACCCAGTACTTC.

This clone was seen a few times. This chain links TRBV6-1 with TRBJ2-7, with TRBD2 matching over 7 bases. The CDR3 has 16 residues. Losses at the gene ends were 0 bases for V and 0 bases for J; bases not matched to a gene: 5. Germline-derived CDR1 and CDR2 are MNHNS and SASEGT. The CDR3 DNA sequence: TGTGCCAGCAGTGAAGCTGGGCTAGCGGACTCCTACGAGCAGTACTTC. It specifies CASSEAGLADSYEQYF.

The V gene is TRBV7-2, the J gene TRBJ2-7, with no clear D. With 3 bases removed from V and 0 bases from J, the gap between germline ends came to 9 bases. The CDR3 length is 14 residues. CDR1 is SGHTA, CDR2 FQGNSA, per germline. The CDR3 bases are TGTGCCAGCAGCTTCCGGCGGAACTCCTACGAGCAGTACTTC. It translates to CASSFRRNSYEQYF.

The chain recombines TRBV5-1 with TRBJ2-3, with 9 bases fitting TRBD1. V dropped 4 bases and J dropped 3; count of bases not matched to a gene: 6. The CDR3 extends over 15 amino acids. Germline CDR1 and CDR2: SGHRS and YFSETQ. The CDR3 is CASSPIQGATDTQYF. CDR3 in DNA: TGCGCCAGCAGCCCAATACAGGGGGCAACAGATACGCAGTATTTT.

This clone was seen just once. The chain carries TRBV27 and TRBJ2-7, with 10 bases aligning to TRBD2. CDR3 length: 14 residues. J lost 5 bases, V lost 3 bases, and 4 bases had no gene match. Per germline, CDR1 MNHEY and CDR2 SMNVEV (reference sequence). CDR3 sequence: CASSFASGSNEQYF. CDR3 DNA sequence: TGTGCCAGCAGTTTCGCTAGCGGGAGCAACGAGCAGTACTTC.

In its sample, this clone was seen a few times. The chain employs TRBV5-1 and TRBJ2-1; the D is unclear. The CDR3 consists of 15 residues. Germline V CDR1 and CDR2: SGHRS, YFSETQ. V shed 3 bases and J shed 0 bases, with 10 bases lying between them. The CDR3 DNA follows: TGCGCCAGCAGCTATGCCGATAGCTCCTACAATGAGCAGTTCTTC. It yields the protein CASSYADSSYNEQFF. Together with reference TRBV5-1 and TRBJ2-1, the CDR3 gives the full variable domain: KAGVTQTPRYLIKTRGQQVTLSCSPISGHRSVSWYQQTPGQGLQFLFEYFSETQRNKGNFPGRFSGRQFSNSRSEMNVSTLELGDSALYLCASSYADSSYNEQFFGPGTRLTVL.

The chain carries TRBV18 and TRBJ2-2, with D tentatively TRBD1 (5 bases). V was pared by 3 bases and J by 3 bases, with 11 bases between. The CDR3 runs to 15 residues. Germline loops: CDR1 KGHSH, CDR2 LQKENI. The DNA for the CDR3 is TGTGCCAGCTCACCCACAGGTCCTTACACCGGGGAGCTGTTTTTT. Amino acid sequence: CASSPTGPYTGELFF.